Listed below are T cell receptor beta chains from one sample, sequenced in a study of blood T cell repertoires in COVID-19. Data came from immunoSEQ multiplex PCR; TCRdb stores just in-frame clones and leaves some out. The repertoire holds roughly 21,000 clones, with 83% as singletons. Material for sequencing was peripheral blood. These TCRs come from a human donor in a cohort sampled during active COVID-19. Both conserved end residues are part of each CDR3. Each record gives: J gene, clone size, CDR3 length, V gene, D gene, CDR3 DNA, CDR3 protein. D genes are given only for firm matches. Rows may omit the clone size; those that give it use once, few, many or a size class.

J gene: TRBJ1-5
clone size: -
CDR3 length: 13
V gene: TRBV10-3
D gene: -
CDR3 DNA: TGTGCCATCAGGGAGGACAGAAATCAGCCCCAGCATTTT
CDR3 protein: CAIREDRNQPQHF

J gene: TRBJ1-6
clone size: -
CDR3 length: 15
V gene: TRBV7-2
D gene: -
CDR3 DNA: TGTGCCAGCAGCTTAGCTCGGGTAGAGGATTCACCCCTCCACTTT
CDR3 protein: CASSLARVEDSPLHF

J gene: TRBJ2-2
clone size: few
CDR3 length: 16
V gene: TRBV5-6
D gene: TRBD2
CDR3 DNA: TGTGCCAGCAGCGCTGTAGCGGGCCGGGCGGCAGGGGAGCTGTTTTTT
CDR3 protein: CASSAVAGRAAGELFF

J gene: TRBJ1-1
clone size: -
CDR3 length: 15
V gene: TRBV5-4
D gene: -
CDR3 DNA: TGTGCCAGCAGCTTAACGGGTAGGAAGAACACTGAAGCTTTCTTT
CDR3 protein: CASSLTGRKNTEAFF

J gene: TRBJ2-5
clone size: -
CDR3 length: 16
V gene: TRBV7-2
D gene: -
CDR3 DNA: TGTGCCAGCAGCTTAGTGTTCTCGGCTAGCCAAGAGACCCAGTACTTC
CDR3 protein: CASSLVFSASQETQYF

J gene: TRBJ1-2
clone size: once
CDR3 length: 17
V gene: TRBV2
D gene: -
CDR3 DNA: TGTGCCAGCAGTGGGGAGGGCAGTCCCCTTAACTACTATGGCTACACCTTC
CDR3 protein: CASSGEGSPLNYYGYTF

J gene: TRBJ2-1
clone size: -
CDR3 length: 16
V gene: TRBV15
D gene: TRBD2
CDR3 DNA: TGTGCCACCAGCAGAGGGACTAGCGGGGGGTTAGATGAGCAGTTCTTC
CDR3 protein: CATSRGTSGGLDEQFF

J gene: TRBJ2-1
clone size: -
CDR3 length: 14
V gene: TRBV5-8
D gene: -
CDR3 DNA: TGTGCCAGCGCAAGAGCGAACTCCTACAATGAGCAGTTCTTC
CDR3 protein: CASARANSYNEQFF

J gene: TRBJ2-1
clone size: few
CDR3 length: 15
V gene: TRBV6-2/TRBV6-3
D gene: TRBD2
CDR3 DNA: TGTGCCAGCAGTTACCAAGCGGGGGGTTACAATGAGCAGTTCTTC
CDR3 protein: CASSYQAGGYNEQFF

J gene: TRBJ1-1
clone size: -
CDR3 length: 14
V gene: TRBV19
D gene: TRBD1
CDR3 DNA: TGTGCCAGTAATACCGGGACAGGGGTGGCTGAAGCTTTCTTT
CDR3 protein: CASNTGTGVAEAFF

J gene: TRBJ2-7
clone size: -
CDR3 length: 14
V gene: TRBV5-5
D gene: TRBD1
CDR3 DNA: TGTGCCAGCAGCAAACGACAGGGAACGTACGAGCAGTACTTC
CDR3 protein: CASSKRQGTYEQYF

J gene: TRBJ1-4
clone size: -
CDR3 length: 16
V gene: TRBV7-2
D gene: -
CDR3 DNA: TGTGCCAGCAGCTCGTCCGCCCAGGGGACTAATGAAAAACTGTTTTTT
CDR3 protein: CASSSSAQGTNEKLFF

J gene: TRBJ2-5
clone size: -
CDR3 length: 13
V gene: TRBV5-1
D gene: -
CDR3 DNA: TGCGCCAGCAGCTTCGGGGACCAAGAGACCCAGTACTTC
CDR3 protein: CASSFGDQETQYF

J gene: TRBJ1-5
clone size: -
CDR3 length: 15
V gene: TRBV6-5
D gene: -
CDR3 DNA: TGTGCCAGCACCTTCGGCAGGGGCGGCAATCAGCCCCAGCATTTT
CDR3 protein: CASTFGRGGNQPQHF